This section outlines one TCR beta chain sequence together with its context. The target of this receptor is not known. Base qualities are missing; no much larger clone stands one base away. The data were taken from a study of blood T cell repertoires in COVID-19 (TCRdb year 2020). The study in broad terms: The collaborator samples originated in the United States, Italy and Spain and spanned the acute and convalescent phases of COVID-19. Where available, HLA class I and class II types were taken from metadata supplied by the sample provider and were not determined by assay-based typing. The dataset comprised deeply sampled blood TCRbeta repertoires from subjects exposed to, actively infected with, or recovered from COVID-19. The prospective study material was composed of cDNA or gDNA derived from T cells, B-cell-depleted T cells, or PBMCs. Nearly every sample came with metadata listing a de-identified subject ID, COVID-19 status, age in years and sex. The repertoires were released in a freely available public database intended as a resource for research on the immune response to SARS-CoV-2. Samples were obtained from the ongoing ImmuneRACE study (first 160 participants) and from 1,254 subjects provided by 6 global collaborators.

The collaborating institutions used their own protocols to collect whole blood in K2EDTA tubes. Collaborator samples were shipped for TCRbeta analysis as frozen whole blood, isolated PBMCs, or DNA extracted from either sample type. The paper's findings and limits, for the study overall: The quantity of clinical and demographic metadata differed by source and by participant and was supplied without curation.

TCRbeta CDR3 regions were amplified from genomic DNA using the immunoSEQ Assay, a bias-controlled multiplex PCR. In the paper's pipeline: Within the assay, amplification of reference gene primers was used to estimate how many nucleated cells each sample contained. To quantify the absolute abundance of each unique TCRbeta CDR3 rearrangement, sequence reads were collapsed and filtered. For each sample, productive Simpson clonality was calculated as the square root of Simpson's diversity index across productive rearrangements. TCRdb took over this immuneACCESS table, retaining in-frame rearrangements with V and J assigned. Such tables are incomplete; in checked studies, under half of the missing clones stem from an unresolved V gene, and the remainder is unexplained. V and J calls and clone size are those listed in that table; D and trimming were worked out from the DNA. The sample data list under 30,000 clones, and 65% to 90% of these were observed just once. Over 15% of the sample is taken by the ten largest.

V is clipped by 3 bases and J by 2 bases, and the sequence between their germline boundaries is 18 bases long. The CDR3, from cysteine to phenylalanine, totals 16 residues. Only the CDR3 region is kept as DNA, spanning 48 bases read in frame from base 1. The CDR1 and CDR2 encoded by the germline V gene (reference sequence) are DFQATT and SNEGSKA. The rearrangement combines TRBV20-1 with TRBJ2-3; a weak D assignment points to TRBD1 (5 bases agree). The sample taken for sequencing was peripheral blood. The clonotype comes from a human donor with acute or convalescent COVID-19. The donor label of this sample is uncertain. The CDR3 reads CSASEISLGHTDTQYF. The sequenced DNA: TGCAGTGCTAGTGAGATCTCCTTGGGGCACACAGATACGCAGTATTTT.